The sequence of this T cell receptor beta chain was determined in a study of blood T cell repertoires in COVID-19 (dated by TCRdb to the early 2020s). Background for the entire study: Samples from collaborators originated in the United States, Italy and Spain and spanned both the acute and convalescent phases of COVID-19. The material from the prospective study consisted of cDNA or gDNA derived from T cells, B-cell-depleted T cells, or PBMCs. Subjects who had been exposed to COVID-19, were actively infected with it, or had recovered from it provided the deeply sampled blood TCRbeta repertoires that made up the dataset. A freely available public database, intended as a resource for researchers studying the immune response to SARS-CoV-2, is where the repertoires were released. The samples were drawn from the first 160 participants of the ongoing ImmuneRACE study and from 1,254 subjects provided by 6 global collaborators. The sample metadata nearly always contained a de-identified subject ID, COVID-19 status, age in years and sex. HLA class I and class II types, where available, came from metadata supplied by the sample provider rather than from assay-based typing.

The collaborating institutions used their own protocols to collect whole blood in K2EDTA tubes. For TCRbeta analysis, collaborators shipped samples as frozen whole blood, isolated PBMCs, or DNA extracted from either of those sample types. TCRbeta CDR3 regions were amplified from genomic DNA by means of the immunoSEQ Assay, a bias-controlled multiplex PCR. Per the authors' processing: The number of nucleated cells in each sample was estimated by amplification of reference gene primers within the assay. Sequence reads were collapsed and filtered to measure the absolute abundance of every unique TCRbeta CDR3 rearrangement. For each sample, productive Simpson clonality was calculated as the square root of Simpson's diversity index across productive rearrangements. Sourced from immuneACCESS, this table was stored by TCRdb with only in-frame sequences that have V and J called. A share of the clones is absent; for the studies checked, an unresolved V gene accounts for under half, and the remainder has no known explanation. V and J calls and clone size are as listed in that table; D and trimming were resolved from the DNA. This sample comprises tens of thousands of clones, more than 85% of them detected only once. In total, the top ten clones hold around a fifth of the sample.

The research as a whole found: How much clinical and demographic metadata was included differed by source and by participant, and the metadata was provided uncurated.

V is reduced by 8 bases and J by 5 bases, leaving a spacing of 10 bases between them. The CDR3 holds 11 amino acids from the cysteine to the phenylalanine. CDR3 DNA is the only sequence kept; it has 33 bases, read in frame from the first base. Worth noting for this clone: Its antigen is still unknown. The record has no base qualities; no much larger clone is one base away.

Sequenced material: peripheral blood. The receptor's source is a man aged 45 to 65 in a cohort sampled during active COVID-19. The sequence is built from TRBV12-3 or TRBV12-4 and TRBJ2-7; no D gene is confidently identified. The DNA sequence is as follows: TGTGCCAGCGGCTTGCTCCACGAGCAGTACTTC. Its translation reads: CASGLLHEQYF.